Each of the 13 T cell receptor beta chains below was sequenced from the same sample in a study of CXCR3-negative and CXCR3-positive naive CD8 T cells. Through 5' RACE with UMI labels, the TRB cDNA libraries were prepared. Reanalyzing the 5' RACE reads, TCRdb keeps one entry per CDR3 protein, without DNA. Recorded for this sample: 70,000 to 95,000 distinct CDR3 sequences. Sequencing input: naive CXCR3- CD8+ T cells from blood. Subset of the sample: CD45RO-CCR7+CD27+CD95- naive CD8+ T cells lacking CXCR3 (TNR3-). The receptors originated from a human donor in good health. Some clones in this sample may be carry-over from other donors' samples.

The chain is built from TRBV19 and TRBJ2-1; TCRdb's D gene call, TRBD1, goes unchecked for lack of DNA. CDR1 and CDR2 from the germline V gene are LNHDA and SQIVND (reference sequence). This CDR3 has 19 residues. The CDR3: CASSIAGIPAGLAHNEQFF. Filled out from reference TRBV19 and TRBJ2-1, the complete variable domain reads DGGITQSPKYLFRKEGQNVTLSCEQNLNHDAMYWYRQDPGQGLRLIYYSQIVNDFQKGDIAEGYSVSREKKESFPLTVTSAQKNPTAFYLCASSIAGIPAGLAHNEQFFGPGTRLTVL.

The J gene is TRBJ2-5, the V gene TRBV29-1; TCRdb reports TRBD2, a call that lacks DNA to check it against. Per the germline V gene, CDR1 is SQVTM and CDR2 is ANQGSEA. The CDR3 length is 14 residues. The CDR3 region is CSGEREWGVGTQYF.

The V call is TRBV20-1, the J call TRBJ2-7. The CDR3 extends over 17 amino acids. The germline gives CDR1 DFQATT, CDR2 SNEGSKA (reference sequence). The chain's CDR3 is CSARDLKSSRDPYEQYF.

The chain is built from TRBV24-1 and TRBJ2-5. CDR1 is KGHDR and CDR2 is SFDVKD in the germline V gene. The CDR3 is 15 residues long. CDR3: CATSDSLAGQETQYF.

This chain connects TRBV3-1 to TRBJ1-2; checking the TCRdb D call of TRBD1 is not possible without DNA. CDR1 and CDR2 (germline): LGHDT, YNNKEL (reference sequence). The CDR3 extends over 14 amino acids. This chain's CDR3 is CASSSLGGIHGYTF.

V gene TRBV28 combines with J gene TRBJ2-7. Germline CDR1 is MDHEN and CDR2 is SYDVKM. CDR3 length equals 11 residues. CDR3 amino acids: CASSTLYEQYF.

This chain connects TRBV6-4 to TRBJ2-3; no DNA is available, so the TRBD1 call from TCRdb remains unchecked. CDR3 size: 15 residues. Germline V gene lookup returns CDR1 MRHNA and CDR2 SNTAGT. The CDR3 is CASSDSTMSGDTQYF.

This sequence joins TRBV19 and TRBJ2-4; TCRdb reports TRBD1, a call that lacks DNA to check it against. Germline CDR1 and CDR2: LNHDA and SQIVND (reference sequence). This CDR3 has 13 residues. The CDR3 sequence is CASSRMGENIQYF. Supplemented by reference TRBV19 and TRBJ2-4, the full variable domain reads DGGITQSPKYLFRKEGQNVTLSCEQNLNHDAMYWYRQDPGQGLRLIYYSQIVNDFQKGDIAEGYSVSREKKESFPLTVTSAQKNPTAFYLCASSRMGENIQYFGAGTRLSVL.

The J gene is TRBJ2-7, the V gene TRBV27. Germline V CDR1 and CDR2: MNHEY, SMNVEV (reference sequence). The CDR3 has 13 amino acids. CDR3: CASSVRFSYEQYF.

The chain links TRBV28 to TRBJ1-5; there is no DNA to check the TCRdb D call of TRBD1. The CDR3 is 14 residues long. Germline V gives CDR1 MDHEN, CDR2 SYDVKM. The CDR3 loop is CASSDKQGLQPQHF.

This chain links TRBV6-2 or TRBV6-3 with TRBJ1-6. The CDR3 consists of 15 residues. CDR1 is MNHEY and CDR2 is SVGEGT in the germline V gene. CDR3 sequence reads: CASSGGSSYNSPLHF.

This sequence joins TRBV29-1 and TRBJ2-7. The germline gives CDR1 SQVTM, CDR2 ANQGSEA. The CDR3 is made up of 12 amino acids. The CDR3 sequence: CSVEDDRLEQYF.

This chain joins TRBV30 and TRBJ2-7. The CDR3 sequence is 13 residues long. Germline V gene lookup returns CDR1 GTSNPN and CDR2 SVGIG (reference sequence). The CDR3 loop is CAWSGRGYYEQYF.